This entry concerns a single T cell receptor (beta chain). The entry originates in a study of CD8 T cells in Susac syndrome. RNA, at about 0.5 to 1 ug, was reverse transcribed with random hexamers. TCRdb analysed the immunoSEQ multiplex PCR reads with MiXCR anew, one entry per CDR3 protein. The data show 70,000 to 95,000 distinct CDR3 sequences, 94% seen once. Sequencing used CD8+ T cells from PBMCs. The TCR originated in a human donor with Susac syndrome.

CDR3 in DNA: TGTGCCTGGAGTGTAGGGGTCCTCGAGCAGTACTTC. Its protein is CAWSVGVLEQYF. The V gene is TRBV30, the J gene TRBJ2-7, with D possibly TRBD1 on 5 matching bases. This CDR3 is 12 amino acids long. Germline V gives CDR1 GTSNPN, CDR2 SVGIG (reference sequence). V was clipped by 0 bases and J by 6 bases, with 9 bases between them.